This TCR beta chain was sequenced during a study of blood T cell repertoires in COVID-19. Participants had their cohort set by participant-reported clinical history. This clone was recorded once. Measured with immunoSEQ multiplex PCR; TCRdb has only the in-frame clones, and not every one. The sample carries about 190,000 clones, approximately 86% recorded once. The CDR3 length is 14 residues. Germline V gene lookup returns CDR1 SGHRS and CDR2 YFSETQ. V lost 4 bases and J lost 6, with 14 bases in between. The rearrangement links TRBV5-1 to TRBJ2-1, with D unresolved. The sample comprised PBMCs or T cells enriched from blood (not recorded which). This receptor was obtained from a woman between 40 and 55 years old in a cohort exposed to, infected with or recovered from COVID-19 (not recorded which). This CDR3 reads CASSLPSRANEQFF. The CDR3 nucleotides read TGCGCCAGCAGCCTCCCCTCTAGAGCCAATGAGCAGTTCTTC.